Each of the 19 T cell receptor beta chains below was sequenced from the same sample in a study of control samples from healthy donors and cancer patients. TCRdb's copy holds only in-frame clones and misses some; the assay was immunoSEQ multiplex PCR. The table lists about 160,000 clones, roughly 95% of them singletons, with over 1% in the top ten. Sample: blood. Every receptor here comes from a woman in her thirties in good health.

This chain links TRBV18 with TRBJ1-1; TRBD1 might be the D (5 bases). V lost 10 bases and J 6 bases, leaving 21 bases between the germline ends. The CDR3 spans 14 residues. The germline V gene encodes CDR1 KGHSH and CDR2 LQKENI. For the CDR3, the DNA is TGTGCCATCTCCGAGGGGTCCCCGGGGGCTGAAGCTTTCTTT. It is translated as CAISEGSPGAEAFF.

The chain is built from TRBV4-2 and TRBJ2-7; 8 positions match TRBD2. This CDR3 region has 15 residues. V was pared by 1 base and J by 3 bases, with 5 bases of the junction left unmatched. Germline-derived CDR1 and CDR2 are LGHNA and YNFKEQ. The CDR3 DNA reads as TGTGCCAGCAGCCAAGGGTCGGGAGGGGGCTACGAGCAGTACTTC. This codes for CASSQGSGGGYEQYF.

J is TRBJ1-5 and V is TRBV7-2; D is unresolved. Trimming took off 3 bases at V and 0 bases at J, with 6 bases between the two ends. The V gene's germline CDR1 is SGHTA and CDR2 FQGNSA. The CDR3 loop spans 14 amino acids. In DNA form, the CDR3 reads TGTGCCAGCAGCTTGGGCAATAGCAATCAGCCCCAGCATTTT. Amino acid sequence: CASSLGNSNQPQHF.

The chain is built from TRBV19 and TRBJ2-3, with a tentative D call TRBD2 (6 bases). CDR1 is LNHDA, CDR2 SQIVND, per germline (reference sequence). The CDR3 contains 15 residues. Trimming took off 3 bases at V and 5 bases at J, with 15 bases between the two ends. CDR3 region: CASSILGSTQDTQYF. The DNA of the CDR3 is TGTGCCAGTAGTATTCTCGGGAGCACCCAAGATACGCAGTATTTT.

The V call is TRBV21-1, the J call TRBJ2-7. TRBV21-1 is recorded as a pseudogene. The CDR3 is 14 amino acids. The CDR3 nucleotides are TGTGCCAGCAGCGAGAAGACACTACCCTACGAGCAGTACTTC. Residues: CASSEKTLPYEQYF.

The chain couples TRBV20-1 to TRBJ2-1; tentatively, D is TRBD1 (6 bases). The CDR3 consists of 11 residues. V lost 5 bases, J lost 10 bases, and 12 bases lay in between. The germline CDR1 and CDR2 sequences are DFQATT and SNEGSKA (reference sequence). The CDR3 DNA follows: TGCAGTGCTTCGGACAGACCCGAGCAGTTCTTC. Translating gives CSASDRPEQFF.

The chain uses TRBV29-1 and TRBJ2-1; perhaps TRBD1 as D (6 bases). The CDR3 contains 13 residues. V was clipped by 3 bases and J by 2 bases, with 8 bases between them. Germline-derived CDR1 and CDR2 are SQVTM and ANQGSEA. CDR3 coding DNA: TGCAGCGTTGATGGGGACACCTACAATGAGCAGTTCTTC. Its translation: CSVDGDTYNEQFF.

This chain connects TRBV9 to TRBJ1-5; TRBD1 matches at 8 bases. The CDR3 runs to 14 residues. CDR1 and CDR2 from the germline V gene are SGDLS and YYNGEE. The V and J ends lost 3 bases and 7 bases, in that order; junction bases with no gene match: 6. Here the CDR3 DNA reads TGTGCCAGCAGCGCAGGACAGGGTCGCCAGCCCCAGCATTTT. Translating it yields CASSAGQGRQPQHF.

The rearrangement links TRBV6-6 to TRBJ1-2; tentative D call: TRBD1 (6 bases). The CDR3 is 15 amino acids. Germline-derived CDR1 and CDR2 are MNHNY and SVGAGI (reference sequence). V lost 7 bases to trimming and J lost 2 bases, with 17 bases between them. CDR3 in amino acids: CASTSAQGRNYGYTF. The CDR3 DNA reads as TGTGCCAGCACCTCGGCACAGGGTAGGAACTATGGCTACACCTTC.

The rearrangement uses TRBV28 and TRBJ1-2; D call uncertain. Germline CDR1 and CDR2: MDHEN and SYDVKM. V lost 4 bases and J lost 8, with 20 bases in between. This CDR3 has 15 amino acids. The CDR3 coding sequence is TGTGCCAGCAGTTCCCGCAGTAGTAGGGTAGGCGGCTACACCTTC. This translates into CASSSRSSRVGGYTF.

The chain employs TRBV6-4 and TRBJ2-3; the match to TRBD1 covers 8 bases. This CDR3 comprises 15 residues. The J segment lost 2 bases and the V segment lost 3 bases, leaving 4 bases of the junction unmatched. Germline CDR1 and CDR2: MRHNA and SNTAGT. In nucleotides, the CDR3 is TGTGCCAGCAGTGATGGACAGGGTCCCACAGATACGCAGTATTTT. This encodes CASSDGQGPTDTQYF.

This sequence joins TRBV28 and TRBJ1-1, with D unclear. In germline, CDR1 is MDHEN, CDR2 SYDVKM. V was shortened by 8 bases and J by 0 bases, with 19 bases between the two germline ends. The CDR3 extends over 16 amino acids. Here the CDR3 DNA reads TGTGCCAGCTATACCTTCGGACGGAGGATGAACACTGAAGCTTTCTTT. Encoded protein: CASYTFGRRMNTEAFF. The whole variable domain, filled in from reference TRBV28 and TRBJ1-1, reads DVKVTQSSRYLVKRTGEKVFLECVQDMDHENMFWYRQDPGLGLRLIYFSYDVKMKEKGDIPEGYSVSREKKERFSLILESASTNQTSMYLCASYTFGRRMNTEAFFGQGTRLTVV.

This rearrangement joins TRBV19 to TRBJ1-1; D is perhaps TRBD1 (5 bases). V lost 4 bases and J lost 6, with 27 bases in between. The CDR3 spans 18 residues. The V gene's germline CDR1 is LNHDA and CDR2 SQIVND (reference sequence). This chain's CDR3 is CASSKRKVGPSGVAEAFF. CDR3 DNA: TGTGCCAGTAGTAAACGAAAGGTTGGCCCCTCGGGGGTGGCTGAAGCTTTCTTT.

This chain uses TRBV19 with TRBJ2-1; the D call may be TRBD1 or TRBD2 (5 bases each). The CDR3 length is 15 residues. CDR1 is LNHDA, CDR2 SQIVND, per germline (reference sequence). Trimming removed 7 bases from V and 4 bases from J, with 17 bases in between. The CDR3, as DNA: TGTGCCAGTACCCCGGGACCAACACTATACAATGAGCAGTTCTTC. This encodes CASTPGPTLYNEQFF.

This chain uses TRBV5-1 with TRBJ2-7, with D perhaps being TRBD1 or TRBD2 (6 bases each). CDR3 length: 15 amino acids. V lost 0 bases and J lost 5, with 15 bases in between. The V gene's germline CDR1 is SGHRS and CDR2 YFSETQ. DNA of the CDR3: TGCGCCAGCAGCTTGGATCCGGGGGCGGCGGACGAGCAGTACTTC. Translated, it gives CASSLDPGAADEQYF.

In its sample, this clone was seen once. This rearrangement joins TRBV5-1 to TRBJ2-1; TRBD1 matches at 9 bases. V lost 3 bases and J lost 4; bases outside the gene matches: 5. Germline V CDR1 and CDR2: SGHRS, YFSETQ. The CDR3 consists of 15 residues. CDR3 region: CASSSTTGGYNEQFF. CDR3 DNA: TGCGCCAGCAGCTCCACGACAGGGGGGTACAATGAGCAGTTCTTC.

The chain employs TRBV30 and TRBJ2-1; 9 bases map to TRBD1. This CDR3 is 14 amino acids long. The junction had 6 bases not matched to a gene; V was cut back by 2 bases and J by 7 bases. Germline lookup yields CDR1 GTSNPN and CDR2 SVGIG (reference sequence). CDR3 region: CAWSWGQGLNEQFF. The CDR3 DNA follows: TGTGCCTGGAGTTGGGGACAGGGTTTGAATGAGCAGTTCTTC.

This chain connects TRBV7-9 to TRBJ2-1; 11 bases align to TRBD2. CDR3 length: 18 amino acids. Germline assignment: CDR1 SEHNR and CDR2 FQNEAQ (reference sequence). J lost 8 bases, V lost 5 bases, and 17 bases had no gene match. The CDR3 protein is CASSPLHRASGRNDEQFF. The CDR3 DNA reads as TGTGCCAGCAGCCCCCTACACCGAGCTAGCGGGAGGAATGATGAGCAGTTCTTC.

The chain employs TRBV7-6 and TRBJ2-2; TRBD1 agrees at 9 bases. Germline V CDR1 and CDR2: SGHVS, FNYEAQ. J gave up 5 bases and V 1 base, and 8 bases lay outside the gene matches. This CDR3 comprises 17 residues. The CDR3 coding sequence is TGTGCCAGCAGCTTAGTTTTTAGAGACAGGGGGACCGGGGAGCTGTTTTTT. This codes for CASSLVFRDRGTGELFF.